A selection of T cell receptor beta chains follows, all from one sample in a study of blood T cells in healthy people across ages. Each CDR3 protein is one row after TCRdb ran MiXCR on the 5' RACE reads. The sample has fewer than 1.5 million distinct CDR3 sequences, roughly 40% seen once. Sequencing was performed on blood. Receptors originate from a woman between 18 and 29 years old in good health. The CDR3 runs from the conserved cysteine through the conserved F or W. The D gene is left open where the match is weak. Expanded clones get a size class; other rows say once, few or many, or leave the size out.

clone size: NA
D gene: NA
J gene: TRBJ2-1
V gene: TRBV29-1
CDR3 DNA: TGCAGCACAAACAGGGGAGGGAGTGAGCAGTTCTTC
CDR3 protein: CSTNRGGSEQFF

clone size: NA
D gene: NA
J gene: TRBJ2-2
V gene: TRBV10-3
CDR3 DNA: TGTGCCATCACCGGACAGACTCCCACCGGGGAGCTGTTTTTT
CDR3 protein: CAITGQTPTGELFF

clone size: NA
D gene: TRBD1
J gene: TRBJ2-2
V gene: TRBV7-2
CDR3 DNA: TGTGCCAGCAGCTTAGTGGTGGGACAGGGGGCCTCCGGGGAGCTGTTTTTT
CDR3 protein: CASSLVVGQGASGELFF

clone size: NA
D gene: NA
J gene: TRBJ1-2
V gene: TRBV19
CDR3 DNA: TGTGCCAGTAGTATAACAGTAGGAATTAACTATGGCTACACCTTC
CDR3 protein: CASSITVGINYGYTF

clone size: NA
D gene: NA
J gene: TRBJ1-6
V gene: TRBV6-5
CDR3 DNA: TGTGCCAGCAGAACATGGTTGGATAATTCACCCCTCCACTTT
CDR3 protein: CASRTWLDNSPLHF

clone size: NA
D gene: NA
J gene: TRBJ2-3
V gene: TRBV18
CDR3 DNA: TGTGCCAGCTCACCCCTAGACTTCGATACGCAGTATTTT
CDR3 protein: CASSPLDFDTQYF

clone size: many
D gene: NA
J gene: TRBJ2-7
V gene: TRBV12-3/TRBV12-4
CDR3 DNA: TGTGCCAGCAGTTTGGTGGGGCTTTACGAGCAGTACTTC
CDR3 protein: CASSLVGLYEQYF

clone size: NA
D gene: NA
J gene: TRBJ2-5
V gene: TRBV6-2/TRBV6-3
CDR3 DNA: TGTGCCAGCAGTTACGAGGATATGCAAGAGACCCAGTACTTC
CDR3 protein: CASSYEDMQETQYF

clone size: NA
D gene: TRBD1
J gene: TRBJ2-5
V gene: TRBV11-2
CDR3 DNA: TGTGCCAGCAGCTACTGGGACAGGGCCATCGGGGAGACCCAGTACTTC
CDR3 protein: CASSYWDRAIGETQYF

clone size: NA
D gene: TRBD1
J gene: TRBJ2-2
V gene: TRBV24-1
CDR3 DNA: TGTGCCACCAGTGACCGGGACAGGGGCACCGGGGAGCTGTTTTTT
CDR3 protein: CATSDRDRGTGELFF

clone size: NA
D gene: NA
J gene: TRBJ2-7
V gene: TRBV28
CDR3 DNA: TGTGCCAGCAGTTTGTGGGACACCGCGTCTCCCGAGCAGTACTTC
CDR3 protein: CASSLWDTASPEQYF

clone size: few
D gene: TRBD1
J gene: TRBJ2-3
V gene: TRBV11-2
CDR3 DNA: TGTGCCAGCAGTTGGGGGACAGGCCGCACAGATACGCAGTATTTT
CDR3 protein: CASSWGTGRTDTQYF

clone size: NA
D gene: TRBD1
J gene: TRBJ1-6
V gene: TRBV20-1
CDR3 DNA: TGCAGTGCTAGATCGGGGGACAGGGACCGCTCCTATAATTCACCCCTCCACTTT
CDR3 protein: CSARSGDRDRSYNSPLHF

clone size: few
D gene: TRBD2
J gene: TRBJ2-7
V gene: TRBV29-1
CDR3 DNA: TGCAGCGTCGCGACTAGCGGGAGTGTCAGCGAGCAGTACTTC
CDR3 protein: CSVATSGSVSEQYF

clone size: NA
D gene: TRBD2
J gene: TRBJ2-1
V gene: TRBV18
CDR3 DNA: TGTGCCAGCTCACCAGCGCTAGCGGGAGCCTACAATGAGCAGTTCTTC
CDR3 protein: CASSPALAGAYNEQFF

clone size: NA
D gene: NA
J gene: TRBJ2-4
V gene: TRBV27
CDR3 DNA: TGTGCCAGCAAACCAGGGGTGGAGACCAAAAACATTCAGTACTTC
CDR3 protein: CASKPGVETKNIQYF

clone size: NA
D gene: NA
J gene: TRBJ1-1
V gene: TRBV7-9
CDR3 DNA: TGTGCCAGCAGCCCCTCAGGGGCGACCACTGAAGCTTTCTTT
CDR3 protein: CASSPSGATTEAFF

clone size: NA
D gene: TRBD2
J gene: TRBJ2-1
V gene: TRBV11-1
CDR3 DNA: TGTGCCAGCAGCTCCGACCCCAAAGAACTAGCGGGAGGGCGATCCGCCTACAATGAGCAGTTCTTC
CDR3 protein: CASSSDPKELAGGRSAYNEQFF

clone size: NA
D gene: NA
J gene: TRBJ2-2
V gene: TRBV27
CDR3 DNA: TGTGCCAGCAGTCCCAAGGCCCGGACCTCACTCACCGGGGAGCTGTTTTTT
CDR3 protein: CASSPKARTSLTGELFF

clone size: NA
D gene: TRBD1
J gene: TRBJ2-1
V gene: TRBV5-6
CDR3 DNA: TGTGCCAGCAGCCCGGGACAGTCTGAGCAGTTCTTC
CDR3 protein: CASSPGQSEQFF

clone size: NA
D gene: TRBD2
J gene: TRBJ2-7
V gene: TRBV14
CDR3 DNA: TGTGCCAGCAGCCGGTTAGGGGTACTAGCGGGGTACAATGAGCAGTACTTC
CDR3 protein: CASSRLGVLAGYNEQYF

clone size: NA
D gene: NA
J gene: TRBJ1-5
V gene: TRBV5-1
CDR3 DNA: TGCGCCAGCAGCTTGGGGGGGGGTCAGGGGCCCCAGCATTTT
CDR3 protein: CASSLGGGQGPQHF

clone size: NA
D gene: NA
J gene: TRBJ1-4
V gene: TRBV20-1
CDR3 DNA: TGCAGTGCTAGAGCGCTAACGGACTCCGAGGGGGAAAAACTGTTTTTT
CDR3 protein: CSARALTDSEGEKLFF

clone size: NA
D gene: TRBD1
J gene: TRBJ2-5
V gene: TRBV10-3
CDR3 DNA: TGTGCCATCAGTGAGTCGGGGACAGGGCAAGAGACCCAGTACTTC
CDR3 protein: CAISESGTGQETQYF

clone size: NA
D gene: NA
J gene: TRBJ2-7
V gene: TRBV10-3
CDR3 DNA: TGTGCCATCAGTGACCCGGGGTCTTCCGAGCAGTACTTC
CDR3 protein: CAISDPGSSEQYF

clone size: NA
D gene: TRBD2
J gene: TRBJ2-1
V gene: TRBV20-1
CDR3 DNA: TGCAGTGCCAGGCAGCGGACTAGCGGGGGGATTAGCTCCTACAATGTGCAGTTCTTC
CDR3 protein: CSARQRTSGGISSYNVQFF

clone size: NA
D gene: NA
J gene: TRBJ2-1
V gene: TRBV6-1
CDR3 DNA: TGTGCCAGCAGTGAAGGGACGGGGACTGCCTACAATGAGCAGTTCTTC
CDR3 protein: CASSEGTGTAYNEQFF

clone size: few
D gene: NA
J gene: TRBJ2-6
V gene: TRBV12-3/TRBV12-4
CDR3 DNA: TGTGCCAGCAGTTTAAGGGTTGGTGGGGCCAACGTCCTGACTTTC
CDR3 protein: CASSLRVGGANVLTF

clone size: NA
D gene: TRBD1
J gene: TRBJ2-1
V gene: TRBV4-1
CDR3 DNA: TGCGCCAGCAGCCAAAAAAGGACAGGTATCGCCTACGAGCAGTTCTTC
CDR3 protein: CASSQKRTGIAYEQFF

clone size: NA
D gene: NA
J gene: TRBJ1-6
V gene: TRBV5-1
CDR3 DNA: TGCGCCAGCAGCTTGGCGCGGGACTATAATTCACCCCTCCACTTT
CDR3 protein: CASSLARDYNSPLHF

clone size: NA
D gene: TRBD1
J gene: TRBJ2-7
V gene: TRBV6-5
CDR3 DNA: TGTGCCAGCAGTCCTGCTGACAGGGACGAGCAGTACTTC
CDR3 protein: CASSPADRDEQYF

clone size: many
D gene: NA
J gene: TRBJ2-7
V gene: TRBV29-1
CDR3 DNA: TGCAGCGTTGAAGATAATACGGTCTCCTACGAGCAGTACTTC
CDR3 protein: CSVEDNTVSYEQYF

clone size: NA
D gene: TRBD2
J gene: TRBJ2-7
V gene: TRBV11-1
CDR3 DNA: TGTGCCAGCAGCTGGACTAGCGGAGCCCTCTACGAGCAGTACTTC
CDR3 protein: CASSWTSGALYEQYF

clone size: few
D gene: NA
J gene: TRBJ2-2
V gene: TRBV14
CDR3 DNA: TGTGCCAGCAGCCAAGTGAGAGGGTTCACCGGGGAGCTGTTTTTT
CDR3 protein: CASSQVRGFTGELFF

clone size: NA
D gene: TRBD1
J gene: TRBJ1-1
V gene: TRBV6-5
CDR3 DNA: TGTGCCAGCAGCCTGGACAGGGAGGAATCGCTCACTGAAGCTTTCTTT
CDR3 protein: CASSLDREESLTEAFF

clone size: NA
D gene: NA
J gene: TRBJ1-4
V gene: TRBV20-1
CDR3 DNA: TGCAGTGCTAGAGATCTCGTATGGGGGCTAGCTAATGAAAAACTGTTTTTT
CDR3 protein: CSARDLVWGLANEKLFF